The clone carrying this T cell receptor beta chain occurred once. The antigen remains unidentified. TCR beta VDJ and CDR3 profiling used genomic DNA as template. TCRdb independently ran MiXCR on the reads; one entry per CDR3 protein. The table records about 70,000 distinct CDR3 sequences, roughly half of them present only once. These data belong to a study of CD8+CD57+ T cells in acquired aplastic anemia. In the study overall: The study obtained about 10.8 million reads on average for CD4+ cells from healthy donors.

The CDR3 runs to 15 residues. The ends were cut back, 1 base at V and 8 bases at J, with 14 bases in the middle. Germline V gene lookup returns CDR1 MGHDK and CDR2 SYGVNS. General study points: Roughly 29 was the count of CD8+ CDR3 sequences that patients shared with controls.

V gene TRBV25-1 combines with J gene TRBJ1-4; D not resolved. This receptor was taken from a human donor in good health, serving as a control. Material: sorted CD4+, CD8+, or CD8+CD57+ T cells (not recorded which) from PBMCs. CDR3 protein: CASSEFRGVDEKLFF. CDR3 nucleotides: TGTGCCAGCAGTGAATTCCGGGGTGTTGACGAAAAACTGTTTTTT.